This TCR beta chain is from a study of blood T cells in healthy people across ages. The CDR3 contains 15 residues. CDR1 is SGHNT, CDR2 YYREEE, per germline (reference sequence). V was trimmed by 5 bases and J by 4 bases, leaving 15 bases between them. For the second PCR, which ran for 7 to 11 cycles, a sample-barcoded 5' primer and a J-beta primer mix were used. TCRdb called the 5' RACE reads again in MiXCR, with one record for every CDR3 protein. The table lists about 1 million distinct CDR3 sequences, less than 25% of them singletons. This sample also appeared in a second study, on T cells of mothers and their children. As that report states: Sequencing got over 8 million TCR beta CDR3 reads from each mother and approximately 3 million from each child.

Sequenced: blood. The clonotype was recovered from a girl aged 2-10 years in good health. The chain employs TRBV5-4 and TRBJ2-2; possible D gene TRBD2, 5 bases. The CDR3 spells CASREGLLPTGELFF. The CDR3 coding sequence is TGTGCCAGCAGAGAGGGCCTCCTCCCCACCGGGGAGCTGTTTTTT.